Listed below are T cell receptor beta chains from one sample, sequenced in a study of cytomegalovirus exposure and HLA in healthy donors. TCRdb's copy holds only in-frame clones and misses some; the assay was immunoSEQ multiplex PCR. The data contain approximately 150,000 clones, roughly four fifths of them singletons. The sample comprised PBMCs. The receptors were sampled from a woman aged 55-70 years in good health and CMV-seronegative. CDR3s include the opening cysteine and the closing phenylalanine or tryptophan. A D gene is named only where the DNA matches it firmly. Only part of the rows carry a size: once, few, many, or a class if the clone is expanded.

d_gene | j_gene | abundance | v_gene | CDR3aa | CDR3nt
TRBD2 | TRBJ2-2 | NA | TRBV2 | CASSGGLAGRSGELFF | TGTGCCAGCAGCGGGGGGCTAGCGGGGCGATCGGGGGAGCTGTTTTTT
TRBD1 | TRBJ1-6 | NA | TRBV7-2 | CASSLAGRGTGNSPLHF | TGTGCCAGCAGCTTAGCTGGCCGGGGGACAGGAAATTCACCCCTCCACTTT
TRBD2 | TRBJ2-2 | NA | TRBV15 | CATSRDRLAYTGELFF | TGTGCCACCAGCAGAGATCGACTAGCGTACACCGGGGAGCTGTTTTTT
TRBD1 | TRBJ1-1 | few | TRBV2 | CATQGTGGNTEAFF | TGTGCCACACAAGGGACAGGGGGGAACACTGAAGCTTTCTTT
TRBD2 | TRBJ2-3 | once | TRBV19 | CASKRERGSTDTQYF | TGTGCCAGCAAGCGGGAGCGGGGAAGCACAGATACGCAGTATTTT
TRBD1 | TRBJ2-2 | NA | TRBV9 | CASSVSGQGQNTGELFF | TGTGCCAGCAGCGTATCCGGACAGGGCCAGAACACCGGGGAGCTGTTTTTT
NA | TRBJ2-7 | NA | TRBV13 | CASSPGGHPAGEQYF | TGTGCCAGCAGCCCGGGGGGACACCCCGCAGGCGAGCAGTACTTC
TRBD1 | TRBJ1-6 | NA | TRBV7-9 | CASSPDRVNSPLHF | TGTGCCAGCAGCCCGGACAGGGTAAATTCACCCCTCCACTTT
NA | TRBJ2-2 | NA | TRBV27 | CASSLFPPAGNTGELFF | TGTGCCAGCAGTTTATTCCCCCCGGCGGGGAACACCGGGGAGCTGTTTTTT
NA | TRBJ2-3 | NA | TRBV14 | CASSQLVVDTQYF | TGTGCCAGCAGCCAACTAGTTGTTGATACGCAGTATTTT
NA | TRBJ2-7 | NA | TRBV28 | CASSSGTYEQYF | TGTGCCAGCAGCTCAGGGACCTACGAGCAGTACTTC
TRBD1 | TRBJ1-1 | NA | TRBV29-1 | CSVIVQGRFYLNTEAFF | TGCAGCGTTATTGTACAGGGGCGGTTTTATTTGAACACTGAAGCTTTCTTT
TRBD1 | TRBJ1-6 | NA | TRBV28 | CASSPEDRVVPLHF | TGTGCCAGCAGTCCAGAGGACAGGGTAGTACCCCTCCACTTT
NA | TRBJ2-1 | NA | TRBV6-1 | CASSEVQDWNEQFF | TGTGCCAGCAGTGAAGTCCAGGACTGGAACGAGCAGTTCTTC
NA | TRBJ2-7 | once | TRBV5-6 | CASSLGGHEQYF | TGTGCCAGCAGCCTTGGGGGCCACGAGCAGTACTTC
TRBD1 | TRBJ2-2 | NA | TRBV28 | CASSSDRGINTGELFF | TGTGCCAGCAGTAGTGACAGGGGAATAAACACCGGGGAGCTGTTTTTT
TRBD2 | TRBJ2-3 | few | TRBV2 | CANLAGTSTDTQYF | TGTGCCAACTTAGCGGGGACGAGCACAGATACGCAGTATTTT
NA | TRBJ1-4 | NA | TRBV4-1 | CASSPQTGNEKLFF | TGCGCCAGCAGCCCCCAGACGGGAAATGAAAAACTGTTTTTT
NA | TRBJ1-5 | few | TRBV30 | CAWSKGNSNQPQHF | TGTGCCTGGAGTAAGGGGAATAGCAATCAGCCCCAGCATTTT
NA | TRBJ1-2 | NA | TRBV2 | CASSEGAYGYTF | TGTGCCAGCAGTGAAGGAGCCTATGGCTACACCTTC
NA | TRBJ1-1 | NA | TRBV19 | CASNASGRPMNTEAFF | TGTGCCAGTAACGCCTCAGGCAGGCCGATGAACACTGAAGCTTTCTTT
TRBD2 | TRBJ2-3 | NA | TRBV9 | CASSRTSGGDLADTQYF | TGTGCCAGCAGCCGGACTAGCGGGGGAGACTTGGCAGATACGCAGTATTTT
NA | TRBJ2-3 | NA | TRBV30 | CAWSGQVAQYF | TGTGCCTGGAGTGGGCAGGTCGCGCAGTATTTT
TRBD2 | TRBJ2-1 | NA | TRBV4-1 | CASSQGPLGLFNEQFF | TGCGCCAGCAGCCAAGGCCCACTGGGACTATTCAATGAGCAGTTCTTC
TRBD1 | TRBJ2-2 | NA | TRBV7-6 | CASSLSGTGPGELFF | TGTGCCAGCAGCTTATCAGGGACAGGCCCCGGGGAGCTGTTTTTT
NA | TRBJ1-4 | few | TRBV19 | CASQTTPDWDKKLFF | TGTGCCAGTCAGACAACACCGGACTGGGATAAAAAACTGTTTTTT
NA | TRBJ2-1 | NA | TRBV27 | CASSNRDNEQFF | TGTGCCAGCAGTAACAGGGACAATGAGCAGTTCTTC
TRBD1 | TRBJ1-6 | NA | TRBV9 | CASSVGGQGRSPLHF | TGTGCCAGCAGCGTAGGGGGACAGGGGCGTTCACCCCTCCACTTT